Listed below are T cell receptor beta chains from one sample, sequenced in a study of blood T cell repertoires in COVID-19. Data came from immunoSEQ multiplex PCR; TCRdb stores just in-frame clones and leaves some out. This sample has 310,000 or so clones, with 87% found just once. Sequenced sample: PBMCs or T cells enriched from blood (not recorded which). Every receptor here comes from a woman younger than 45 who had recovered from COVID-19. Each CDR3 is given with its conserved first and last residue. The order of the fields is J gene, V gene, D gene, clone size, CDR3 protein, CDR3 DNA. The D gene is left open where the match is weak. Expanded clones get a size class; other rows say once, few or many, or leave the size out.

J: TRBJ2-3; V: TRBV19; D: NA; size: NA; CDR3: CASSIVGTADTQYF; DNA: TGTGCCAGTAGTATAGTGGGCACGGCCGATACGCAGTATTTT
J: TRBJ2-3; V: TRBV5-1; D: NA; size: NA; CDR3: CASSPGGLADTQYF; DNA: TGCGCCAGCAGCCCTGGGGGCCTAGCAGATACGCAGTATTTT
J: TRBJ2-2; V: TRBV5-1; D: NA; size: NA; CDR3: CASSLGGGPNTGELFF; DNA: TGCGCCAGCAGCTTGGGTGGGGGCCCGAACACCGGGGAGCTGTTTTTT
J: TRBJ1-1; V: TRBV19; D: NA; size: NA; CDR3: CASAKRGAEGVNTEAFF; DNA: TGTGCCAGTGCCAAACGGGGGGCGGAAGGGGTGAACACTGAAGCTTTCTTT
J: TRBJ2-7; V: TRBV5-6; D: TRBD2; size: NA; CDR3: CASSGGIAGGYEQYF; DNA: TGTGCCAGCAGCGGGGGAATAGCGGGCGGTTACGAGCAGTACTTC
J: TRBJ2-3; V: TRBV25-1; D: NA; size: NA; CDR3: CASKNRADTQYF; DNA: TGTGCCAGCAAGAACCGGGCAGATACGCAGTATTTT
J: TRBJ1-2; V: TRBV30; D: NA; size: NA; CDR3: CAWSVGALYGYTF; DNA: TGTGCCTGGAGTGTAGGGGCCCTCTATGGCTACACCTTC
J: TRBJ2-5; V: TRBV5-6; D: NA; size: once; CDR3: CASSTGRAETQYF; DNA: TGTGCCAGCAGTACCGGCAGGGCAGAGACCCAGTACTTC
J: TRBJ2-3; V: TRBV30; D: NA; size: NA; CDR3: CAWSVHRGTDTQYF; DNA: TGTGCCTGGAGTGTACACCGGGGAACAGATACGCAGTATTTT
J: TRBJ1-5; V: TRBV21-1; D: NA; size: once; CDR3: CASSPRDRVQPQHF; DNA: TGTGCCAGCAGCCCTCGGGACAGGGTCCAGCCCCAGCATTTT
J: TRBJ1-3; V: TRBV27; D: TRBD1; size: NA; CDR3: CASRGQGSGNTIYF; DNA: TGTGCCAGCAGGGGACAGGGCTCTGGAAACACCATATATTTT
J: TRBJ2-7; V: TRBV11-3; D: NA; size: NA; CDR3: CASSQGAALNLREQYF; DNA: TGTGCCAGCAGCCAAGGGGCGGCTCTCAACCTTAGGGAGCAGTACTTC
J: TRBJ2-3; V: TRBV27; D: TRBD2; size: NA; CDR3: CASSFRSLSGGTDTQYF; DNA: TGTGCCAGCAGTTTTCGGTCGCTTAGCGGGGGAACAGATACGCAGTATTTT
J: TRBJ2-2; V: TRBV3-1/TRBV3-2; D: TRBD1; size: once; CDR3: CASSQSGGTGELFF; DNA: TGTGCCAGCAGCCAATCAGGGGGCACCGGGGAGCTGTTTTTT
J: TRBJ2-3; V: TRBV29-1; D: TRBD1; size: once; CDR3: CSTSGTGLTDTQYF; DNA: TGCAGCACCTCCGGGACAGGGTTGACAGATACGCAGTATTTT
J: TRBJ2-7; V: TRBV6-6; D: TRBD1; size: NA; CDR3: CASSPGGWSYEQYF; DNA: TGTGCCAGCAGTCCAGGGGGCTGGTCCTACGAGCAGTACTTC
J: TRBJ1-2; V: TRBV5-4; D: NA; size: NA; CDR3: CASSLAGGRGVNYGYTF; DNA: TGTGCCAGCAGCTTGGCGGGTGGCAGGGGCGTTAACTATGGCTACACCTTC
J: TRBJ2-5; V: TRBV7-9; D: NA; size: NA; CDR3: CASSQTQGKETQYF; DNA: TGTGCCAGCAGCCAAACTCAGGGGAAAGAGACCCAGTACTTC
J: TRBJ2-7; V: TRBV7-2; D: NA; size: NA; CDR3: CASSQATGYEQYF; DNA: TGTGCCAGCAGCCAGGCGACAGGCTACGAGCAGTACTTC
J: TRBJ1-1; V: TRBV19; D: NA; size: NA; CDR3: CASSPRSRQAEMNTEAFF; DNA: TGTGCCAGTAGTCCCCGAAGTAGGCAGGCTGAAATGAACACTGAAGCTTTCTTT
J: TRBJ1-2; V: TRBV7-2; D: NA; size: NA; CDR3: CASSRAGGSNYGYTF; DNA: TGTGCCAGCAGCCGCGCCGGGGGATCGAACTATGGCTACACCTTC
J: TRBJ1-5; V: TRBV19; D: TRBD1; size: NA; CDR3: CASSTEGQGGQPQHF; DNA: TGTGCCAGTAGTACAGAGGGACAGGGTGGCCAGCCCCAGCATTTT
J: TRBJ2-5; V: TRBV7-9; D: NA; size: NA; CDR3: CASSGHLQETQYF; DNA: TGTGCCAGCAGCGGACACCTACAAGAGACCCAGTACTTC
J: TRBJ1-3; V: TRBV19; D: TRBD1; size: NA; CDR3: CASRDRGSNTIYF; DNA: TGTGCCAGTAGGGACAGGGGTAGCAACACCATATATTTT
J: TRBJ2-2; V: TRBV19; D: NA; size: NA; CDR3: CASSIKQGNTGELFF; DNA: TGTGCCAGTAGTATTAAACAGGGAAATACCGGGGAGCTGTTTTTT
J: TRBJ2-2; V: TRBV6-2/TRBV6-3; D: TRBD1; size: NA; CDR3: CASSRDRGAGELFF; DNA: TGTGCCAGCAGTCGGGACAGGGGGGCCGGGGAGCTGTTTTTT
J: TRBJ2-1; V: TRBV2; D: TRBD1; size: few; CDR3: CASVPPGTGKRNEQFF; DNA: TGTGCCAGCGTCCCGCCCGGGACAGGAAAAAGGAATGAGCAGTTCTTC
J: TRBJ2-7; V: TRBV29-1; D: NA; size: NA; CDR3: CSAAGVGTGIEQYF; DNA: TGCAGCGCGGCGGGGGTAGGGACAGGTATCGAGCAGTACTTC
J: TRBJ1-1; V: TRBV5-4; D: NA; size: NA; CDR3: CASRLGGRNTEAFF; DNA: TGTGCCAGCAGACTGGGAGGAAGGAACACTGAAGCTTTCTTT
J: TRBJ2-7; V: TRBV12-3/TRBV12-4; D: NA; size: NA; CDR3: CATTGTRQGEQYF; DNA: TGTGCCACTACCGGGACTAGACAGGGCGAGCAGTACTTC
J: TRBJ2-5; V: TRBV19; D: TRBD1; size: NA; CDR3: CASSIGFQTGSETQYF; DNA: TGTGCCAGTAGTATTGGGTTCCAGACAGGGTCAGAGACCCAGTACTTC
J: TRBJ2-1; V: TRBV27; D: TRBD1; size: many; CDR3: CASSLGQGYEQFF; DNA: TGTGCCAGCAGTTTGGGACAGGGCTATGAGCAGTTCTTC
J: TRBJ1-1; V: TRBV19; D: NA; size: NA; CDR3: CAPRGGPNTEAFF; DNA: TGTGCACCCCGGGGGGGGCCGAACACTGAAGCTTTCTTT
J: TRBJ1-1; V: TRBV30; D: NA; size: once; CDR3: CAWSPGGNTEAFF; DNA: TGTGCCTGGAGCCCGGGAGGTAACACTGAAGCTTTCTTT
J: TRBJ1-1; V: TRBV6-5; D: NA; size: NA; CDR3: CASSYNWGEMNTEAFF; DNA: TGTGCCAGCAGTTACAATTGGGGGGAGATGAACACTGAAGCTTTCTTT
J: TRBJ2-1; V: TRBV7-3; D: TRBD2; size: few; CDR3: CASSLGLAGGHNEQFF; DNA: TGTGCCAGCAGCTTAGGACTAGCGGGGGGGCACAATGAGCAGTTCTTC
J: TRBJ1-3; V: TRBV30; D: TRBD1; size: NA; CDR3: CAWTGQGTGNTIYF; DNA: TGTGCCTGGACAGGACAGGGAACTGGAAACACCATATATTTT
J: TRBJ2-2; V: TRBV3-1/TRBV3-2; D: NA; size: NA; CDR3: CASSQVYGTGELFF; DNA: TGTGCCAGCAGCCAAGTATACGGCACCGGGGAGCTGTTTTTT
J: TRBJ2-1; V: TRBV5-4; D: TRBD2; size: NA; CDR3: CASSLGGSTYNEQFF; DNA: TGTGCCAGCAGCCTGGGAGGGAGCACCTACAATGAGCAGTTCTTC
J: TRBJ1-2; V: TRBV6-5; D: NA; size: NA; CDR3: CASSYIPSRHGYTF; DNA: TGTGCCAGCAGTTACATCCCCTCTCGTCATGGCTACACCTTC
J: TRBJ1-3; V: TRBV11-2; D: NA; size: NA; CDR3: CASRGSGSTIYF; DNA: TGTGCCAGCAGAGGGTCCGGGAGCACCATATATTTT
J: TRBJ2-2; V: TRBV3-1/TRBV3-2; D: NA; size: NA; CDR3: CASSPRVLSGGELFF; DNA: TGTGCCAGCAGCCCCAGGGTCCTTTCTGGCGGGGAGCTGTTTTTT
J: TRBJ2-3; V: TRBV9; D: TRBD2; size: few; CDR3: CASSVDLSGGAKDTQYF; DNA: TGTGCCAGCAGCGTAGACCTTAGCGGGGGGGCCAAAGATACGCAGTATTTT
J: TRBJ1-6; V: TRBV5-4; D: TRBD1; size: NA; CDR3: CASGAGGHNSPLHF; DNA: TGTGCCAGCGGGGCAGGGGGGCATAATTCACCCCTCCACTTT
J: TRBJ1-1; V: TRBV7-9; D: NA; size: once; CDR3: CASSLSTGLNTEAFF; DNA: TGTGCCAGCAGCCTTTCTACAGGATTGAACACTGAAGCTTTCTTT
J: TRBJ2-5; V: TRBV27; D: NA; size: NA; CDR3: CASSPRQTFGETQYF; DNA: TGTGCCAGCAGTCCACGACAGACCTTCGGGGAGACCCAGTACTTC
J: TRBJ2-1; V: TRBV7-3; D: TRBD1; size: NA; CDR3: CASSYSTGGNEQFF; DNA: TGTGCCAGCAGCTACTCGACAGGGGGCAATGAGCAGTTCTTC
J: TRBJ2-5; V: TRBV15; D: NA; size: NA; CDR3: CATSSRGGETQYF; DNA: TGTGCCACCAGCAGCAGGGGTGGAGAGACCCAGTACTTC
J: TRBJ1-1; V: TRBV15; D: NA; size: NA; CDR3: CATRGGEDPEAFF; DNA: TGTGCCACCAGAGGGGGGGAGGACCCTGAAGCTTTCTTT
J: TRBJ1-2; V: TRBV18; D: NA; size: NA; CDR3: CASSRSTPQDGYTF; DNA: TGTGCCAGCTCACGTTCGACACCCCAGGATGGCTACACCTTC
J: TRBJ1-1; V: TRBV6-5; D: NA; size: once; CDR3: CASSPPTRNTEAFF; DNA: TGTGCCAGCAGTCCTCCAACACGGAACACTGAAGCTTTCTTT
J: TRBJ2-7; V: TRBV6-5; D: TRBD1; size: NA; CDR3: CASSPQGGNSYEQYF; DNA: TGTGCCAGCAGTCCACAGGGGGGCAACTCCTACGAGCAGTACTTC
J: TRBJ2-7; V: TRBV5-4; D: NA; size: once; CDR3: CASSLPTAYEQYF; DNA: TGTGCCAGCAGCTTGCCGACAGCCTACGAGCAGTACTTC
J: TRBJ2-5; V: TRBV2; D: NA; size: once; CDR3: CASRVELQETQYF; DNA: TGTGCCAGCAGGGTCGAACTACAAGAGACCCAGTACTTC
J: TRBJ1-1; V: TRBV4-1; D: TRBD1; size: NA; CDR3: CASSHSGQPNTEAFF; DNA: TGCGCCAGCAGCCACTCGGGACAGCCGAACACTGAAGCTTTCTTT